The 17 T cell receptor beta chains listed next were all sequenced from one sample in a study of T cells in localized non-small cell lung cancer. The table came from immunoSEQ multiplex PCR; TCRdb's copy has only in-frame clones and leaves some out. Here the sample spans roughly 1,400 clones, approximately 40% being singletons. This material consisted of lung tumor tissue, taken before any cancer treatment. The receptors derive from a woman aged 35 to 69 with stage I squamous cell lung carcinoma.

The chain has TRBV9 and TRBJ1-2, with D unresolved. V was shortened by 2 bases and J by 3 bases, with 14 bases between the two germline ends. The CDR3 totals 15 residues. Germline V CDR1 and CDR2: SGDLS, YYNGEE. The CDR3 bases are TGTGCCAGCAGCGTTGACCCCACGCCTTACTATGGCTACACCTTC. Its translation: CASSVDPTPYYGYTF.

The genes are TRBV29-1 and TRBJ1-4, with 10 bases that match TRBD1. V lost 4 bases, J lost 7 bases, and 0 bases stayed unmatched. This CDR3 has 12 residues. From germline, CDR1 is SQVTM and CDR2 ANQGSEA. The CDR3 loop is CSVGDRGEKLFF. In DNA form, the CDR3 reads TGCAGCGTTGGGGACAGGGGTGAAAAACTGTTTTTT.

The chain is built from TRBV19 and TRBJ1-1; D not resolved. Germline V gene data show CDR1 as LNHDA and CDR2 as SQIVND (reference sequence). The CDR3 is made up of 13 amino acids. The germline V and J ends were trimmed by 3 bases and 2 bases, with 7 bases remaining between them. The CDR3 DNA reads as TGTGCCAGTAGTATTGGAGCCAACACTGAAGCTTTCTTT. Protein: CASSIGANTEAFF.

This clone qualifies as medium-sized. The chain links TRBV11-3 to TRBJ1-2; maybe TRBD1 (5 bases). The CDR3 contains 15 residues. Trimming took off 0 bases at V and 4 bases at J, with 12 bases between the two ends. CDR1 is SGHNT, CDR2 YENEEA, per germline. This CDR3 reads CASSLDEGFLYGYTF. CDR3 DNA sequence: TGTGCCAGCAGCTTAGATGAGGGGTTCCTCTATGGCTACACCTTC.

This clone is termed medium-sized. The chain recombines TRBV11-3 with TRBJ2-5, with 9 bases matching TRBD2. V lost 3 bases and J lost 5; bases outside the gene matches: 10. From germline, CDR1 is SGHNT and CDR2 YENEEA. The CDR3 consists of 16 residues. The CDR3 reads CASSLPPAGGRETQYF. CDR3 in DNA: TGTGCCAGCAGCTTGCCCCCCGCGGGGGGGCGGGAGACCCAGTACTTC.

The chain links TRBV11-3 to TRBJ2-2, with 13 positions matching TRBD2. With 5 bases clipped from V and 5 bases from J, the junction kept 8 bases outside the gene matches. This CDR3 region has 17 residues. Germline CDR1 is SGHNT and CDR2 is YENEEA. The CDR3 loop reads CASSQLAGGPRTGELFF. As DNA, the CDR3 is TGTGCCAGCAGCCAACTAGCGGGGGGGCCCCGGACCGGGGAGCTGTTTTTT.

This CDR3 reads CASSTVAGGPLGTQYF. In nucleotides, the CDR3 is TGTGCCAGCAGCACCGTAGCGGGGGGCCCATTGGGTACGCAGTATTTT. The chain employs TRBV11-3 and TRBJ2-3, with TRBD2 matching 10 bases. Germline V lookup: CDR1 SGHNT, CDR2 YENEEA. V shed 5 bases, J shed 8 bases, and the junction held 13 bases outside the gene matches. The CDR3 covers 16 residues.

This clone was counted a few times. This chain uses TRBV6-8 with TRBJ1-1; D ambiguous. The germline CDR1 and CDR2 sequences are MNHGY and SAAAGT. With 6 bases removed from V and 2 bases from J, the gap between germline ends came to 19 bases. The CDR3 consists of 16 residues. CDR3: CASSPRTEKYNTEAFF. DNA of the CDR3: TGTGCCAGCAGCCCCAGGACTGAAAAATACAACACTGAAGCTTTCTTT.

This CDR3 reads CSAGSPSPDGSYEQYF. The CDR3 DNA reads as TGCAGCGCCGGCTCCCCCTCACCGGACGGGTCCTACGAGCAGTACTTC. The chain has TRBV29-1 and TRBJ2-7; the D is unclear. Germline V gene sequence: CDR1 SQVTM, CDR2 ANQGSEA. This CDR3 is 16 amino acids long. Trimming stripped 7 bases from V and 1 base from J, with 23 bases between.

CDR3 region: CASSYSDGYGYTF. DNA for the CDR3: TGTGCCAGCAGTTACTCGGACGGGTATGGCTACACCTTC. The rearrangement uses TRBV6-8 and TRBJ1-2; D is uncertain. Germline loops: CDR1 MNHGY, CDR2 SAAAGT. The CDR3 extends over 13 amino acids. The V end was cut by 0 bases, the J end by 5 bases, with 7 bases between.

This chain joins TRBV11-3 and TRBJ2-2; 7 bases line up with TRBD1. V shed 3 bases, J shed 2 bases, and the junction held 6 bases outside the gene matches. Germline V lookup: CDR1 SGHNT, CDR2 YENEEA. The CDR3 has 16 residues. This chain's CDR3 is CASSLSGTVNTGELFF. CDR3 sequence (DNA): TGTGCCAGCAGCTTGAGTGGGACAGTTAACACCGGGGAGCTGTTTTTT.

This clone was counted between two and nine times. In DNA form, the CDR3 reads TGTGCCAGCAGGACCCTCGGGACACAGAACACTGAAGCTTTCTTT. It encodes CASRTLGTQNTEAFF. V gene TRBV6-8 combines with J gene TRBJ1-1; perhaps TRBD1 as D (6 bases). Germline V gives CDR1 MNHGY, CDR2 SAAAGT. V lost 6 bases to trimming and J lost 1 base, with 15 bases between them. This CDR3 has 15 amino acids.

The rearrangement uses TRBV29-1 and TRBJ2-7, with D perhaps given as TRBD1 or TRBD2 (5 bases each). V was trimmed by 7 bases and J by 5 bases, leaving 15 bases between them. CDR1 SQVTM and CDR2 ANQGSEA come from the germline V gene. There are 12 residues in the CDR3. The CDR3 is CSGGDGKHEQYF. As DNA, the CDR3 is TGCAGCGGTGGGGACGGAAAGCACGAGCAGTACTTC.

V usage is TRBV11-3 and J usage is TRBJ2-7; D perhaps matches TRBD1 (5 bases). This CDR3 contains 15 residues. The germline V gene encodes CDR1 SGHNT and CDR2 YENEEA. Trimming cost V 0 bases and J 5 bases, with 14 bases left between them. The CDR3 DNA reads TGTGCCAGCAGCTTAGATCTTTCAGGGAACCACGAGCAGTACTTC. The encoded protein is CASSLDLSGNHEQYF.

This clone appeared a single time. The chain joins TRBV19 to TRBJ2-3; TRBD1 matches at 9 bases. This CDR3 spans 15 amino acids. J lost 2 bases, V lost 3 bases, and 3 bases had no gene match. Germline V gives CDR1 LNHDA, CDR2 SQIVND (reference sequence). The CDR3: CASSIRDRATDTQYF. DNA for the CDR3: TGTGCCAGTAGTATTAGGGACAGGGCCACAGATACGCAGTATTTT.

This rearrangement joins TRBV4-1 to TRBJ2-5; no clear D. Trimming removed 3 bases at V and 5 bases at J, with 13 bases between. Germline-derived CDR1 and CDR2 are MGHRA and YSYEKL. CDR3 length: 14 amino acids. CDR3 loop: CASSQEKVGETQYF. The DNA of the CDR3 is TGCGCCAGCAGCCAGGAGAAGGTAGGTGAGACCCAGTACTTC.

This chain connects TRBV30 to TRBJ2-3, with unresolved D. Germline CDR1 reads GTSNPN; CDR2 reads SVGIG (reference sequence). The CDR3 totals 13 residues. The ends were cut back, 0 bases at V and 2 bases at J, with 6 bases in the middle. The DNA for the CDR3 is TGTGCCTGGAGTGTAACCAACACAGATACGCAGTATTTT. It specifies CAWSVTNTDTQYF.